This passage covers 21 T cell receptor beta chains from one sample sequenced in a study of shared clonotypes between healthy human individuals (dated by TCRdb to about 2020). CD8 naive samples were obtained by positive selection for CCR7 among CD45RO-negative cells, yielding a CD45RA+CCR7+ population from which TemRA cells were excluded. The library was built by means of the immunoSEQ multiplex PCR assay. This is the immuneACCESS table as TCRdb keeps it, with only in-frame sequences that have V and J called. A part of the clones is gone; compared with another copy, unresolved V genes explain less than half, and the rest is unexplained. The sample table records some 740,000 clones; about 91% of these occur just once. Less than 25% of the sample lies in the top ten. Sample: naive CD8+ T cells sorted from blood. The intended sense of this specimen's cell subset or site label: CD45RA+CCR7+. The receptors come from a man aged 30-40 years in good health.

This rearrangement joins TRBV29-1 to TRBJ1-3; no firm D call. This CDR3 is 14 amino acids long. In germline, CDR1 is SQVTM, CDR2 ANQGSEA. Trimming cost V 6 bases and J 0 bases, with 12 bases left between them. CDR3 residues: CSVMIYSSGNTIYF. The CDR3 DNA follows: TGCAGCGTGATGATCTACAGCTCTGGAAACACCATATATTTT.

This clone has a single count. The sample carries other DNA sequences with the same CDR3. The chain couples TRBV5-1 to TRBJ1-1; D may be TRBD1 (5 bases). Germline values: CDR1 SGHRS, CDR2 YFSETQ. The germline V and J ends were trimmed by 1 base and 5 bases, with 9 bases remaining between them. The CDR3 contains 13 residues. CDR3 region: CASSLRGRTEAFF. The CDR3 DNA reads TGCGCCAGCAGCTTGAGGGGACGGACTGAAGCTTTCTTT.

CDR3 DNA: TGTGCCAGCAGTCCCCTAGTCGGGGGAGACACTGAAGCTTTCTTT. Protein: CASSPLVGGDTEAFF. The rearrangement uses TRBV28 and TRBJ1-1, with D maybe TRBD1 (5 bases). CDR3 length: 15 residues. With 5 bases removed from V and 3 bases from J, the gap between germline ends came to 16 bases. CDR1 is MDHEN and CDR2 is SYDVKM in the germline V gene.

The chain links TRBV11-2 to TRBJ2-1; D may be TRBD1 (5 bases). The V end was cut by 8 bases, the J end by 6 bases, with 11 bases between. Germline assignment: CDR1 SGHAT and CDR2 FQNNGV. CDR3 size: 12 residues. For the CDR3, the DNA is TGTGCCAGCGCAGGGATCCCCAATGAGCAGTTCTTC. It is translated as CASAGIPNEQFF. The full variable domain, its missing parts supplied by reference TRBV11-2 and TRBJ2-1, is EAGVAQSPRYKIIEKRQSVAFWCNPISGHATLYWYQQILGQGPKLLIQFQNNGVVDDSQLPKDRFSAERLKGVDSTLKIQPAKLEDSAVYLCASAGIPNEQFFGPGTRLTVL.

The chain carries TRBV4-1 and TRBJ2-7; possible D gene TRBD1, 5 bases. The CDR3 spans 14 residues. CDR1 MGHRA and CDR2 YSYEKL come from the germline V gene. Trimming stripped 4 bases from V and 2 bases from J, with 12 bases between. The CDR3 nucleotides are TGCGCCAGCAGCCTAAAATGGGGCACCTACGAGCAGTACTTC. Its translation: CASSLKWGTYEQYF.

This sequence joins TRBV7-9 and TRBJ1-2; 9 bases fit TRBD1. The CDR3 spans 14 residues. The junction had 11 bases not matched to a gene; V was cut back by 5 bases and J by 10 bases. Germline V lookup: CDR1 SEHNR, CDR2 FQNEAQ (reference sequence). The CDR3 loop is CASSGQQGAQVYTF. CDR3 DNA sequence: TGTGCCAGCAGCGGACAACAGGGGGCACAAGTCTACACCTTC. Filled out from reference TRBV7-9 and TRBJ1-2, the complete variable domain reads DTGVSQNPRHKITKRGQNVTFRCDPISEHNRLYWYRQTLGQGPEFLTYFQNEAQLEKSRLLSDRFSAERPKGSFSTLEIQRTEQGDSAMYLCASSGQQGAQVYTFGSGTRLTVV.

This rearrangement joins TRBV27 to TRBJ2-1; no clear D gene. Germline CDR1 MNHEY, CDR2 SMNVEV (reference sequence). This CDR3 has 15 residues. Trimming pared 2 bases from V and 6 bases from J, leaving 14 bases between. The DNA of the CDR3 is TGTGCCAGCAGTTTAGATCCAGCCTTGGCCAATGAGCAGTTCTTC. It translates to CASSLDPALANEQFF.

The V gene is TRBV27, the J gene TRBJ2-7, with D unclear. The germline V gene encodes CDR1 MNHEY and CDR2 SMNVEV (reference sequence). This CDR3 has 14 residues. The V end was cut by 8 bases, the J end by 0 bases, with 14 bases between. In DNA, the CDR3 is TGTGCCAGCTCTTTGGTTGCCTACTCCTACGAGCAGTACTTC. Amino acids: CASSLVAYSYEQYF.

The DNA for the CDR3 is TGTGCCAGCATAAACTCGGTTCTACCGACAGATACGCAGTATTTT. Amino acids: CASINSVLPTDTQYF. The rearrangement uses TRBV6-1 and TRBJ2-3; no definite D call. Germline V gene data show CDR1 as MNHNS and CDR2 as SASEGT. V was trimmed by 7 bases and J by 3 bases, leaving 17 bases between them. The CDR3 consists of 15 residues.

The J gene is TRBJ2-2, the V gene TRBV7-8; D possibly corresponds to TRBD2 (6 bases). With 3 bases removed from V and 6 bases from J, the gap between germline ends came to 11 bases. The germline gives CDR1 SGHVS, CDR2 FQNEAQ. CDR3 length: 14 residues. CDR3 in amino acids: CASSFLALPGELFF. The CDR3, as DNA: TGTGCCAGCAGCTTTCTAGCGTTGCCCGGGGAGCTGTTTTTT.

V and J are TRBV29-1 and TRBJ2-2, with D tentatively TRBD1 (8 bases). The V end was cut by 6 bases, the J end by 6 bases, with 29 bases between. This CDR3 has 18 residues. The germline gives CDR1 SQVTM, CDR2 ANQGSEA. The chain's CDR3 is CSVWGLTLGQGGAGELFF. The CDR3 nucleotides read TGCAGCGTATGGGGGTTGACCCTTGGACAGGGAGGGGCCGGGGAGCTGTTTTTT.

The chain joins TRBV4-3 to TRBJ2-7; perhaps TRBD2 as D (5 bases). With 0 bases removed from V and 4 bases from J, the gap between germline ends came to 13 bases. This CDR3 region has 15 residues. Germline values: CDR1 LGHNA, CDR2 YSLEER. The DNA of the CDR3 is TGCGCCAGCAGCCAAGATTTCCCTAGCAGGTACGAGCAGTACTTC. This gives the protein CASSQDFPSRYEQYF.

The rearrangement joins TRBV29-1 to TRBJ2-3, with no clear D. The CDR3 contains 12 residues. Per the germline V gene, CDR1 is SQVTM and CDR2 is ANQGSEA. The ends were cut back, 5 bases at V and 4 bases at J, with 10 bases in the middle. The CDR3 reads CSVCDGADTQYF. CDR3 bases: TGCAGCGTTTGCGATGGGGCAGATACGCAGTATTTT.

The J gene is TRBJ2-3, the V gene TRBV6-1; D remains ambiguous. Per the germline V gene, CDR1 is MNHNS and CDR2 is SASEGT. The CDR3 extends over 14 amino acids. V gave up 0 bases and J gave up 5 bases, with 9 bases separating them. The CDR3 region is CASSEAALGDTQYF. For the CDR3, the DNA is TGTGCCAGCAGTGAAGCTGCACTTGGAGATACGCAGTATTTT.

This chain connects TRBV2 to TRBJ2-1; D is ambiguous. This CDR3 region has 15 residues. V lost 7 bases to trimming and J lost 0 bases, with 13 bases between them. From germline, CDR1 is SNHLY and CDR2 FYNNEI. CDR3 loop: CASNRGESSYNEQFF. Here the CDR3 DNA reads TGTGCCAGCAACAGAGGTGAGAGCTCCTACAATGAGCAGTTCTTC.

J is TRBJ2-7 and V is TRBV11-2; D gene uncertain. The CDR3 totals 13 residues. CDR1 SGHAT and CDR2 FQNNGV come from the germline V gene. V was shortened by 5 bases and J by 4 bases, with 12 bases between the two germline ends. The CDR3 spells CASSEPRLYEQYF. The CDR3, as DNA: TGTGCCAGCAGCGAACCCAGGCTTTACGAGCAGTACTTC.

The chain's CDR3 is CASSPRAGTPDYNEQFF. CDR3 nucleotides: TGTGCCAGCAGTCCTAGGGCAGGGACACCCGACTACAATGAGCAGTTCTTC. The gene calls are TRBV7-9 and TRBJ2-1; D possibly corresponds to TRBD1 (6 bases). The CDR3 consists of 17 residues. V was shortened by 6 bases and J by 3 bases, with 21 bases between the two germline ends. Germline CDR1 SEHNR, CDR2 FQNEAQ (reference sequence).

V gene TRBV2 combines with J gene TRBJ2-1; unclear D gene. The CDR3 runs to 13 residues. Germline CDR1 reads SNHLY; CDR2 reads FYNNEI. Trimming took off 6 bases at V and 7 bases at J, with 13 bases between the two ends. As DNA, the CDR3 is TGTGCCAGCAGGGAATCCTACGCAAATGAGCAGTTCTTC. Encoded protein: CASRESYANEQFF.

This clone has a single count. This chain joins TRBV27 and TRBJ1-2; D perhaps matches TRBD1 (5 bases). The CDR3 length is 16 residues. V lost 0 bases, J lost 1 base, and 12 bases lay in between. CDR1 MNHEY and CDR2 SMNVEV come from the germline V gene (reference sequence). CDR3 in amino acids: CASSLSSQGFNYGYTF. CDR3 nucleotide sequence: TGTGCCAGCAGTTTATCGTCGCAGGGTTTTAACTATGGCTACACCTTC.

The chain links TRBV5-1 to TRBJ2-7; a weak D match, TRBD2 (5 bases). Per germline, CDR1 SGHRS and CDR2 YFSETQ. Trimming took 4 bases from V and 5 from J, leaving 25 bases between them. CDR3 length: 17 amino acids. This CDR3 reads CASSPVRAAPGSDEQYF. The CDR3, as DNA: TGCGCCAGCAGCCCTGTGAGGGCGGCCCCCGGTAGTGACGAGCAGTACTTC. Using reference TRBV5-1 and TRBJ2-7 for the parts outside the CDR3, the full variable domain is KAGVTQTPRYLIKTRGQQVTLSCSPISGHRSVSWYQQTPGQGLQFLFEYFSETQRNKGNFPGRFSGRQFSNSRSEMNVSTLELGDSALYLCASSPVRAAPGSDEQYFGPGTRLTVT.

The chain combines TRBV15 with TRBJ2-2; TRBD1 matches 7 bases. The CDR3 length is 14 residues. CDR1 LNHNV and CDR2 YYDKDF come from the germline V gene (reference sequence). V was pared by 5 bases and J by 4 bases, with 4 bases of the junction left unmatched. The CDR3 here is CATSGDRATGELFF. The CDR3 nucleotides are TGTGCCACCAGCGGCGACAGGGCCACCGGGGAGCTGTTTTTT. The complete variable domain, with remaining parts taken from reference TRBV15 and TRBJ2-2, reads DAMVIQNPRYQVTQFGKPVTLSCSQTLNHNVMYWYQQKSSQAPKLLFHYYDKDFNNEADTPDNFQSRRPNTSFCFLDIRSPGLGDTAMYLCATSGDRATGELFFGEGSRLTVL.